This T cell receptor beta chain appears in the sequencing data of a study of OX40 agonist ivuxolimab in advanced cancers. Across the whole study: Patients enrolled in dose escalation were diagnosed with hepatocellular carcinoma, melanoma, renal cell or head and neck cancer. Partial responses were achieved by three patients, of whom one had hepatocellular carcinoma and two had cutaneous melanoma. Participants, 70% to 90% male, averaged around 60 years of age, ranging from about 23 to 90.

This table comes from immunoSEQ multiplex PCR, and its TCRdb copy is limited to in-frame clones, with some not included. The sample lists about 84,000 clones, 84% occurring once. This CDR3 is built from 15 residues. Trimming removed 5 bases from V and 8 bases from J; junction bases left unmatched: 11. Germline lookup yields CDR1 SEHNR and CDR2 FQNEAQ (reference sequence). This receptor was obtained from an adult with an advanced solid tumor such as melanoma, head and neck, liver or kidney cancer. This material consisted of CD4+ or CD8+ T cells sorted from blood, taken in a trial of the OX40 agonist ivuxolimab. The chain has TRBV7-9 and TRBJ1-4; TRBD1 aligns across 7 bases. CDR3 sequence (DNA): TGTGCCAGCAGCCCCCAGGAGGGGGCAGGAGAAAAACTGTTTTTT. It yields the protein CASSPQEGAGEKLFF.